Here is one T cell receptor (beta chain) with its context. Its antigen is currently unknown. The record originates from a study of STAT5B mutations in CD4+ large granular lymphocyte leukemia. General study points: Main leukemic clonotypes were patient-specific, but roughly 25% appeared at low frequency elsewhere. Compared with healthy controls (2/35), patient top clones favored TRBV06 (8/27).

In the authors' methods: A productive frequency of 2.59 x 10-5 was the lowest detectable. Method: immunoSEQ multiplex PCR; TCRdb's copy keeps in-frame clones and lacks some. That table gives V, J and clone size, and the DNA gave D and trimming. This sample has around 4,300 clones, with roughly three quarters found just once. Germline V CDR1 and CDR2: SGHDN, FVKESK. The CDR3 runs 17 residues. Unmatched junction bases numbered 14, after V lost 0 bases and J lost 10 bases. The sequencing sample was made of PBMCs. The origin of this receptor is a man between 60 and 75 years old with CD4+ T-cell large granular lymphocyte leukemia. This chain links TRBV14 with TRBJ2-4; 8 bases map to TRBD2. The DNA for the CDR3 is TGTGCCAGCAGCCAAGATAATCTTAGCGGGACCTTATTTATTCAGTACTTC. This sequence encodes CASSQDNLSGTLFIQYF. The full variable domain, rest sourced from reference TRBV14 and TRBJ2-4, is EAGVTQFPSHSVIEKGQTVTLRCDPISGHDNLYWYRRVMGKEIKFLLHFVKESKQDESGMPNNRFLAERTGGTYSTLKVQPAELEDSGVYFCASSQDNLSGTLFIQYFGAGTRLSVL.